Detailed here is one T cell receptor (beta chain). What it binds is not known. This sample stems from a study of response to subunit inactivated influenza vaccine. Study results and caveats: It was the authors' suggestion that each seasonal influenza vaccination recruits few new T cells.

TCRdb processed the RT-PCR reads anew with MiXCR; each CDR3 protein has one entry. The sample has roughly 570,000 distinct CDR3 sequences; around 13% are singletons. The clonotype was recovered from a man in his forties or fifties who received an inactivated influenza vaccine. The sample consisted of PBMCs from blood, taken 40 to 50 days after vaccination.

CDR3 sequence reads: CSARGGLAGFGAQYF. CDR3 DNA sequence: TGCAGTGCTAGAGGGGGACTAGCGGGCTTTGGGGCCCAGTACTTC. This chain joins TRBV20-1 and TRBJ2-5, with 12 positions matching TRBD2. Trimming removed 1 base from V and 9 bases from J; junction bases left unmatched: 9. CDR3 length: 15 amino acids. CDR1 is DFQATT, CDR2 SNEGSKA, per germline (reference sequence).